This T cell receptor beta chain was profiled in a study of T cell responses to AZD1222 COVID-19 vaccine. V was trimmed by 8 bases and J by 4 bases, leaving 18 bases between them. The CDR3 covers 15 residues. In germline, CDR1 is LNHDA, CDR2 SQIVND (reference sequence). Produced via immunoSEQ multiplex PCR; TCRdb's table is partial and in-frame only. The profile covers some 66,000 clones, with 80% to 90% appearing a single time and around 30% taken by the ten largest. The specimen comprised peripheral blood, sampled 28 days after the second AZD1222 dose. The chain is built from TRBV19 and TRBJ1-5, with D possibly matching TRBD1 (6 bases). This TCR was recovered from an adult who received the AZD1222 COVID-19 vaccine. Here the CDR3 DNA reads TGTGCCAGTGTGGGGGGGCAGCGCACTAATCAGCCCCAGCATTTT. As protein: CASVGGQRTNQPQHF.